The 26 T cell receptor beta chains below were found in one sample sequenced in a study of OX40 agonist ivuxolimab in advanced cancers. Profiled with immunoSEQ multiplex PCR; TCRdb holds only in-frame clones, not every one. This sample has 100,000 to 150,000 clones, with approximately 90% found just once. Sequenced here: CD4+ or CD8+ T cells sorted from blood, sampled in a trial of the OX40 agonist ivuxolimab. Receptor source: an adult with an advanced solid tumor such as melanoma, head and neck, liver or kidney cancer.

V usage is TRBV5-1 and J usage is TRBJ1-1; D unresolved. With 0 bases removed from V and 0 bases from J, the gap between germline ends came to 15 bases. This CDR3 is built from 17 residues. The germline gives CDR1 SGHRS, CDR2 YFSETQ. This CDR3 reads CASSLGYTVNMNTEAFF. As DNA, the CDR3 is TGCGCCAGCAGCTTGGGTTACACAGTTAACATGAACACTGAAGCTTTCTTT.

The chain employs TRBV5-4 and TRBJ2-1; tentatively, D is TRBD2 (6 bases). Per the germline V gene, CDR1 is SGHNT and CDR2 is YYREEE (reference sequence). The CDR3 has 13 amino acids. With 4 bases removed from V and 8 bases from J, the gap between germline ends came to 13 bases. This chain's CDR3 is CASSAGPLHEQFF. CDR3 coding DNA: TGTGCCAGCAGCGCGGGACCGCTCCATGAGCAGTTCTTC.

This clone was seen once. This chain uses TRBV7-3 with TRBJ2-6; D is uncertain. The V end was cut by 5 bases, the J end by 0 bases, with 8 bases between. Looked up from germline, CDR1 is SGHTA and CDR2 is FQGTGA. The CDR3 is made up of 15 amino acids. CDR3 in DNA: TGTGCCAGCAGCACTACAGCCTCTGGGGCCAACGTCCTGACTTTC. This encodes CASSTTASGANVLTF.

The count of this clone is one. This chain links TRBV5-1 with TRBJ2-2; 8 bases align to TRBD1. V was pared by 7 bases and J by 8 bases, with 13 bases of the junction left unmatched. The CDR3 is 15 amino acids. In germline, CDR1 is SGHRS, CDR2 YFSETQ. CDR3 loop: CASFGTGRVSGELFF. The DNA of the CDR3 is TGCGCCAGCTTTGGGACAGGACGGGTGTCGGGGGAGCTGTTTTTT.

The rearrangement links TRBV7-8 to TRBJ1-3; TRBD1 matches 11 bases. This CDR3 comprises 18 residues. The V and J ends lost 2 bases and 4 bases, in that order; junction bases with no gene match: 10. Germline V gives CDR1 SGHVS, CDR2 FQNEAQ. CDR3 sequence (DNA): TGTGCCAGCAGCTTATTATGGGTTCGGACAGGGGGCGGAAACACCATATATTTT. It specifies CASSLLWVRTGGGNTIYF.

The gene calls are TRBV6-1 and TRBJ1-2; maybe TRBD1 (6 bases). With 4 bases removed from V and 2 bases from J, the gap between germline ends came to 17 bases. Germline CDR1 is MNHNS and CDR2 is SASEGT. This CDR3 has 16 residues. For the CDR3, the DNA is TGTGCCAGCAGTGGCCTATGGGACAAGGGGAACTATGGCTACACCTTC. This gives the protein CASSGLWDKGNYGYTF.

The chain recombines TRBV9 with TRBJ2-1, with D possibly matching TRBD1 (5 bases). The CDR3 is 16 residues long. The V end lost 3 bases, the J end lost 0 bases, and 13 bases lay between the germline ends. The germline gives CDR1 SGDLS, CDR2 YYNGEE. As DNA, the CDR3 is TGTGCCAGCAGCGCGCACAGGCTTAGCTCCTACAATGAGCAGTTCTTC. This sequence encodes CASSAHRLSSYNEQFF.

This sequence joins TRBV18 and TRBJ2-7; 10 bases fit TRBD1. The CDR3 is 16 residues long. The germline gives CDR1 KGHSH, CDR2 LQKENI. V lost 8 bases and J lost 3; bases outside the gene matches: 13. CDR3 region: CASQLQTGQGDYEQYF. The CDR3 DNA reads TGTGCCAGCCAACTCCAAACCGGACAGGGGGACTACGAGCAGTACTTC. Looking up the rest from reference TRBV18 and TRBJ2-7 gives the full variable domain: NAGVMQNPRHLVRRRGQEARLRCSPMKGHSHVYWYRQLPEEGLKFMVYLQKENIIDESGMPKERFSAEFPKEGPSILRIQQVVRGDSAAYFCASQLQTGQGDYEQYFGPGTRLTVT.

The chain combines TRBV9 with TRBJ2-1, with TRBD2 as a possible D gene (5 bases). Per germline, CDR1 SGDLS and CDR2 YYNGEE. The CDR3 totals 14 residues. The germline V and J ends were trimmed by 1 base and 8 bases, with 13 bases remaining between them. The CDR3 reads CASSVRGLWDEQFF. In DNA form, the CDR3 reads TGTGCCAGCAGCGTAAGAGGACTCTGGGATGAGCAGTTCTTC.

This clone showed up just a few times. This rearrangement joins TRBV6-1 to TRBJ1-1; D not certain. V dropped 7 bases and J dropped 4 bases, with 10 bases sitting between them. Germline-derived CDR1 and CDR2 are MNHNS and SASEGT. CDR3 length: 12 amino acids. The chain's CDR3 is CASTRGGTEAFF. The CDR3 bases are TGTGCCAGCACCCGCGGTGGCACTGAAGCTTTCTTT.

V gene TRBV18 combines with J gene TRBJ1-2, with D unresolved. V gave up 3 bases and J gave up 10 bases, with 12 bases separating them. Germline CDR1 and CDR2: KGHSH and LQKENI. The CDR3 loop spans 12 amino acids. In DNA form, the CDR3 reads TGTGCCAGCTCACCTAATCTTCAGAACTACACCTTC. This codes for CASSPNLQNYTF. Looking up the rest from reference TRBV18 and TRBJ1-2 gives the full variable domain: NAGVMQNPRHLVRRRGQEARLRCSPMKGHSHVYWYRQLPEEGLKFMVYLQKENIIDESGMPKERFSAEFPKEGPSILRIQQVVRGDSAAYFCASSPNLQNYTFGSGTRLTVV.

This clone was counted once. This rearrangement joins TRBV6-4 to TRBJ2-7; 10 bases align to TRBD2. The CDR3 runs to 16 residues. The ends lost 3 bases at V and 7 bases at J; junction bases unmatched: 12. In germline, CDR1 is MRHNA, CDR2 SNTAGT. The CDR3 loop reads CASSESSSGRLGEQYF. As DNA, the CDR3 is TGTGCCAGCAGTGAATCGTCTAGCGGGAGATTGGGAGAGCAGTACTTC.

This sequence joins TRBV6-5 and TRBJ2-1; D assignment may be TRBD1 or TRBD2 (6 bases each). The CDR3 is made up of 11 amino acids. Germline V lookup: CDR1 MNHEY, CDR2 SVGAGI. V lost 6 bases and J lost 10, with 10 bases in between. The CDR3 reads CASSQGGEQFF. The CDR3 nucleotides read TGTGCCAGCAGCCAAGGGGGGGAGCAGTTCTTC.

The V gene is TRBV2, the J gene TRBJ2-5; 7 nucleotides line up with TRBD2. J gave up 2 bases and V 9 bases, and 6 bases lay outside the gene matches. Germline values: CDR1 SNHLY, CDR2 FYNNEI. This CDR3 spans 13 amino acids. This CDR3 is CASPGLLQETQYF. The DNA of the CDR3 is TGTGCCAGTCCGGGACTACTACAAGAGACCCAGTACTTC.

Only a few counts were recorded for this clone. The V call is TRBV6-5, the J call TRBJ1-2; no clear D. This CDR3 region has 13 residues. V was clipped by 2 bases and J by 3 bases, with 7 bases between them. Looked up from germline, CDR1 is MNHEY and CDR2 is SVGAGI. CDR3: CASSYRVDYGYTF. DNA for the CDR3: TGTGCCAGCAGTTACAGGGTCGACTATGGCTACACCTTC.

Of note for this clone: Other nucleotide sequences from this sample produce the same CDR3. The chain couples TRBV5-1 to TRBJ2-7, with a weak D call TRBD1 (6 bases). The CDR3 is made up of 13 amino acids. Germline V gene sequence: CDR1 SGHRS, CDR2 YFSETQ. The V gene lost 2 bases and the J gene lost 3 bases, with 9 bases spanning the gap. The CDR3 is CASSLGQLYEQYF. In DNA form, the CDR3 reads TGCGCCAGCAGCTTAGGACAGCTCTACGAGCAGTACTTC.

The CDR3 DNA reads TGTGCCAGCAGTTGCAGGGGAGGAAACACTGAAGCTTTCTTT. Amino acids: CASSCRGGNTEAFF. The chain recombines TRBV6-1 with TRBJ1-1; tentatively, D is TRBD1 (6 bases). CDR1 is MNHNS, CDR2 SASEGT, per germline. Trimming stripped 5 bases from V and 2 bases from J, with 12 bases between. This CDR3 region has 14 residues.

The chain links TRBV14 to TRBJ2-1, with a tentative D call TRBD2 (6 bases). This CDR3 contains 17 residues. Trimming took 4 bases from V and 5 from J, leaving 21 bases between them. Germline CDR1 and CDR2: SGHDN and FVKESK. The CDR3 loop is CASSRKGASGVNNEQFF. The CDR3 DNA is TGTGCCAGCAGCCGAAAAGGGGCGTCGGGAGTTAACAATGAGCAGTTCTTC.

The chain links TRBV20-1 to TRBJ2-7, with D unresolved. The CDR3 spans 11 residues. The V gene lost 0 bases and the J gene lost 1 base, with 1 base spanning the gap. Per the germline V gene, CDR1 is DFQATT and CDR2 is SNEGSKA (reference sequence). CDR3 sequence (DNA): TGCAGTGCTAGAGAGTCCTACGAGCAGTACTTC. As protein: CSARESYEQYF.

CDR3 in DNA: TGCGCCAGCAGCCCCGGGACAGCCAGCTCCTACGAGCAGTACTTC. It translates to CASSPGTASSYEQYF. V and J are TRBV5-1 and TRBJ2-5; TRBD1 matches 7 bases. The J call is doubtful: the DNA matches TRBJ2-7 better. Germline values: CDR1 SGHRS, CDR2 YFSETQ. The CDR3 spans 15 residues.

The V and J genes are TRBV21-1 and TRBJ2-2; TRBD2, the D gene given by the table, was not confirmed from the DNA. TRBV21-1 is marked as a pseudogene. The CDR3 runs 16 residues. This chain's CDR3 is CASSRRLAGNTGELFF. CDR3 nucleotides: TGTGCCAGCAGCCGCCGTTTAGCGGGAAACACCGGGGAGCTGTTTTTT.

The chain carries TRBV10-3 and TRBJ2-5; no clear D gene. The CDR3 loop spans 12 amino acids. The V end lost 0 bases, the J end lost 11 bases, and 10 bases lay between the germline ends. CDR1 is ENHRY and CDR2 is SYGVKD in the germline V gene. The CDR3 DNA is TGTGCCATCAGTGAGTCGAGGTTTGAGCAGTACTTC. It codes for CAISESRFEQYF.

This chain uses TRBV18 with TRBJ2-3, with 9 bases identical to TRBD2. CDR3 length: 15 residues. CDR1 is KGHSH, CDR2 LQKENI, per germline. J gave up 4 bases and V 3 bases, and 5 bases lay outside the gene matches. The CDR3 region is CASSPGLAEADTQYF. In DNA, the CDR3 is TGTGCCAGCTCACCGGGACTAGCCGAGGCAGATACGCAGTATTTT.

The genes are TRBV10-3 and TRBJ1-1; maybe TRBD1 (5 bases). Germline V gives CDR1 ENHRY, CDR2 SYGVKD. Trimming took 3 bases from V and 10 from J, leaving 15 bases between them. This CDR3 region has 13 residues. CDR3 loop: CAISDVDGGLAFF. In nucleotides, the CDR3 is TGTGCCATCAGTGATGTGGACGGGGGTTTAGCTTTCTTT.

The chain is built from TRBV28 and TRBJ2-5, with TRBD2 matching 9 bases. Germline trimming cut 3 bases from V and 6 bases from J; bases unmatched to any gene: 11. In germline, CDR1 is MDHEN, CDR2 SYDVKM. The CDR3 consists of 16 residues. The CDR3 DNA sequence: TGTGCCAGCAGTTTGGGCGGGAGGGCCCCCCGGAAGACCCAGTACTTC. Protein: CASSLGGRAPRKTQYF.

The chain joins TRBV5-1 to TRBJ2-1; TRBD2 aligns across 8 bases. The germline gives CDR1 SGHRS, CDR2 YFSETQ. V lost 4 bases to trimming and J lost 8 bases; unmatched junction nucleotides: 11. The CDR3 covers 15 residues. The DNA for the CDR3 is TGCGCCAGCAGCCCGACGGGAGGGTTGGGGGATGAGCAGTTCTTC. Protein product: CASSPTGGLGDEQFF.